The next 21 T cell receptor beta chains were all read from a single sample in a study of blood T cell repertoires in COVID-19. TCRdb keeps only in-frame clones here, not all; method: immunoSEQ multiplex PCR. The sample shows more than 200,000 clones, 85% to 90% of them seen only once. The material sequenced was PBMCs or T cells enriched from blood (not recorded which). These receptors were taken from a woman aged 25-40 years with acute COVID-19.

CDR3 in DNA: TGTGCCTGGAGTGGGAGGGGACGGGGTGAAAAACTGTTTTTT. As protein: CAWSGRGRGEKLFF. The V and J genes are TRBV30 and TRBJ1-4, with a tentative D call TRBD1 (5 bases). V was shortened by 1 base and J by 7 bases, with 13 bases between the two germline ends. Germline CDR1 GTSNPN, CDR2 SVGIG (reference sequence). This CDR3 spans 14 amino acids.

V usage is TRBV6-2 or TRBV6-3 and J usage is TRBJ2-1; no clear D gene. CDR3 length equals 15 residues. Trimming pared 6 bases from V and 7 bases from J, leaving 19 bases between. The V gene's germline CDR1 is MNHEY and CDR2 SVGEGT. The CDR3 DNA is TGTGCCAGCAGCTATCCCCTATTCCCACTGAATGAGCAGTTCTTC. As protein: CASSYPLFPLNEQFF.

V and J are TRBV5-1 and TRBJ1-4; the match to TRBD1 covers 8 bases. Looked up from germline, CDR1 is SGHRS and CDR2 is YFSETQ. This CDR3 spans 15 amino acids. V lost 4 bases to trimming and J lost 6 bases; unmatched junction nucleotides: 8. The CDR3 is CASSQLTGGHEKLFF. The DNA for the CDR3 is TGCGCCAGCAGCCAACTAACAGGGGGTCATGAAAAACTGTTTTTT.

The rearrangement uses TRBV18 and TRBJ2-3; TRBD1 is a possible D gene (6 bases). Per germline, CDR1 KGHSH and CDR2 LQKENI. The V end lost 3 bases, the J end lost 5 bases, and 15 bases lay between the germline ends. The CDR3 covers 15 residues. The CDR3 spells CASSPQGTPRDTQYF. The CDR3 DNA reads TGTGCCAGCTCACCCCAGGGGACGCCTAGAGATACGCAGTATTTT. The full variable domain, completed using reference TRBV18 and TRBJ2-3, is NAGVMQNPRHLVRRRGQEARLRCSPMKGHSHVYWYRQLPEEGLKFMVYLQKENIIDESGMPKERFSAEFPKEGPSILRIQQVVRGDSAAYFCASSPQGTPRDTQYFGPGTRLTVL.

The chain couples TRBV27 to TRBJ2-3; D is possibly TRBD1 (6 bases). The CDR3 runs to 15 residues. Per germline, CDR1 MNHEY and CDR2 SMNVEV (reference sequence). Trimming took off 3 bases at V and 4 bases at J, with 14 bases between the two ends. The CDR3 bases are TGTGCCAGCAGTTTTCCGGACAGTTATTCAGATACGCAGTATTTT. Protein product: CASSFPDSYSDTQYF.

The chain is built from TRBV3-1 (or the pseudogene TRBV3-2) and TRBJ2-2; 7 nucleotides line up with TRBD1. Trimming took 8 bases from V and 2 from J; bases not matched to a gene: 5. This CDR3 is built from 14 residues. Looked up from germline, CDR1 is LGHDT and CDR2 is YNNKEL (reference sequence). CDR3 sequence reads: CASSDRTNTGELFF. CDR3 coding DNA: TGTGCCAGCTCGGACAGGACTAACACCGGGGAGCTGTTTTTT.

This chain uses TRBV18 with TRBJ1-5; tentative D call: TRBD1 (5 bases). Per germline, CDR1 KGHSH and CDR2 LQKENI. V was pared by 2 bases and J by 5 bases, with 13 bases between. The CDR3 extends over 15 amino acids. The CDR3: CASSPTAGGDQPQHF. The CDR3 nucleotides are TGTGCCAGCTCACCAACGGCCGGGGGGGATCAGCCCCAGCATTTT.

The chain is built from TRBV9 and TRBJ2-4, with 9 bases that match TRBD2. V lost 5 bases, J lost 5 bases, and 8 bases stayed unmatched. Germline assignment: CDR1 SGDLS and CDR2 YYNGEE. This CDR3 region has 15 residues. CDR3 in amino acids: CASSSSGAVQNIQYF. CDR3 bases: TGTGCCAGCAGTTCTAGCGGGGCGGTACAAAACATTCAGTACTTC.

This clone was counted once. The chain uses TRBV19 and TRBJ2-3; 13 positions agree with TRBD2. The CDR3 length is 18 residues. Looked up from germline, CDR1 is LNHDA and CDR2 is SQIVND (reference sequence). V lost 4 bases and J lost 5; bases outside the gene matches: 12. Here the CDR3 DNA reads TGTGCCAGTAGTACCGCCTGGACTAGCGGGGGCCTCGAAGATACGCAGTATTTT. Protein sequence: CASSTAWTSGGLEDTQYF.

The rearrangement uses TRBV4-1 and TRBJ1-1; no clear D gene. The germline V gene encodes CDR1 MGHRA and CDR2 YSYEKL. Trimming cost V 0 bases and J 2 bases, with 7 bases left between them. The CDR3 spans 14 residues. The CDR3: CASSQDAGNTEAFF. CDR3 bases: TGCGCCAGCAGCCAAGATGCCGGTAACACTGAAGCTTTCTTT.

The chain is built from TRBV11-2 and TRBJ2-7, with 14 bases identical to TRBD2. The CDR3 is 16 residues long. V lost 5 bases and J lost 4; bases outside the gene matches: 7. Looked up from germline, CDR1 is SGHAT and CDR2 is FQNNGV. CDR3 protein: CASSPRLAGGRYEQYF. The CDR3 bases are TGTGCCAGCAGCCCCCGACTAGCGGGGGGGCGATACGAGCAGTACTTC.

This clone was observed a handful of times. This chain joins TRBV5-6 and TRBJ1-2; 9 nucleotides line up with TRBD1. The germline gives CDR1 SGHDT, CDR2 YYEEEE. The V and J ends lost 2 bases and 12 bases, in that order; junction bases with no gene match: 14. The CDR3 has 15 amino acids. CDR3 region: CASSFQQGANYGHTF. Here the CDR3 DNA reads TGTGCCAGCAGCTTCCAACAGGGGGCTAACTATGGACACACCTTC.

The V gene is TRBV10-3, the J gene TRBJ2-7; a possible D gene is TRBD2 (5 bases). Per the germline V gene, CDR1 is ENHRY and CDR2 is SYGVKD. Trimming pared 6 bases from V and 4 bases from J, leaving 25 bases between. The CDR3 has 17 amino acids. CDR3 DNA sequence: TGTGCCATCAGCTCCCTGGATCCAGCGGCGGGCCCTTACGAGCAGTACTTC. As protein: CAISSLDPAAGPYEQYF.

The V call is TRBV15, the J call TRBJ1-1; unclear D gene. V was trimmed by 1 base and J by 6 bases, leaving 6 bases between them. The germline V gene encodes CDR1 LNHNV and CDR2 YYDKDF (reference sequence). CDR3 size: 12 residues. CDR3 loop: CATSRVSSEAFF. CDR3 DNA: TGTGCCACCAGCAGAGTTTCCTCTGAAGCTTTCTTT.

CDR3 coding DNA: TGCAGCCACCCGTTGGGCGGGGTCGATACGCAGTATTTT. Its protein product is CSHPLGGVDTQYF. The V and J genes are TRBV29-1 and TRBJ2-3, with D perhaps matching TRBD2 (6 bases). The CDR3 sequence is 13 residues long. Germline-derived CDR1 and CDR2 are SQVTM and ANQGSEA. V was trimmed by 8 bases and J by 6 bases, leaving 18 bases between them.

This clone was detected only once. Other DNA sequences in the sample encode the same CDR3. The chain uses TRBV27 and TRBJ1-5, with TRBD1 identical over 7 bases. CDR1 is MNHEY, CDR2 SMNVEV, per germline (reference sequence). The V and J ends lost 5 bases and 4 bases, in that order; junction bases with no gene match: 5. The CDR3 totals 14 residues. CDR3 protein: CASSLYRGNQPQHF. Here the CDR3 DNA reads TGTGCCAGCAGTCTATACAGGGGTAATCAGCCCCAGCATTTT.

This chain uses TRBV7-9 with TRBJ2-1, with TRBD2 as a possible D gene (6 bases). Between the trimmed V and J ends, which lost 4 bases and 1 base, there was a span of 11 bases. Germline V lookup: CDR1 SEHNR, CDR2 FQNEAQ (reference sequence). The CDR3 totals 15 residues. Written as DNA, the CDR3 is TGTGCCAGCAGCTCCTACGCGGGGTCCTACAATGAGCAGTTCTTC. Protein product: CASSSYAGSYNEQFF.

The chain is built from TRBV5-6 and TRBJ2-3, with D maybe TRBD2 (6 bases). This CDR3 has 15 amino acids. V lost 4 bases and J lost 3, with 15 bases in between. The germline gives CDR1 SGHDT, CDR2 YYEEEE. In DNA form, the CDR3 reads TGTGCCAGCAGCCGACGGACCGGGGGTACAGATACGCAGTATTTT. Its protein is CASSRRTGGTDTQYF. The entire variable domain, with the rest obtained from reference TRBV5-6 and TRBJ2-3, is as follows: DAGVTQSPTHLIKTRGQQVTLRCSPKSGHDTVSWYQQALGQGPQFIFQYYEEEERQRGNFPDRFSGHQFPNYSSELNVNALLLGDSALYLCASSRRTGGTDTQYFGPGTRLTVL.

This clone was recorded once. The chain links TRBV15 to TRBJ1-2; tentatively, D is TRBD1 (5 bases). This CDR3 spans 14 amino acids. Germline assignment: CDR1 LNHNV and CDR2 YYDKDF (reference sequence). V was cut by 4 bases and J by 4 bases, with 13 bases left in between. The CDR3 coding sequence is TGTGCCACCAGCACCCGACAGAAACCCTATGGCTACACCTTC. This gives the protein CATSTRQKPYGYTF. The entire variable domain, with the rest obtained from reference TRBV15 and TRBJ1-2, is as follows: DAMVIQNPRYQVTQFGKPVTLSCSQTLNHNVMYWYQQKSSQAPKLLFHYYDKDFNNEADTPDNFQSRRPNTSFCFLDIRSPGLGDTAMYLCATSTRQKPYGYTFGSGTRLTVV.

The chain employs TRBV5-8 and TRBJ1-1; 7 bases align to TRBD1. V gave up 5 bases and J gave up 4 bases; unmatched junction bases: 11. The germline gives CDR1 SGHTS, CDR2 YDEGEE. The CDR3 is made up of 15 amino acids. The CDR3 is CASRLVYRGGTEAFF. DNA of the CDR3: TGTGCCAGCAGACTCGTCTACAGGGGTGGCACTGAAGCTTTCTTT.

This clone has more than one count but fewer than ten. The rearrangement joins TRBV30 to TRBJ1-1; D remains ambiguous. This CDR3 is built from 14 residues. V was cut by 2 bases and J by 2 bases, with 12 bases left in between. The germline CDR1 and CDR2 sequences are GTSNPN and SVGIG (reference sequence). The CDR3 DNA reads as TGTGCCTGGAGTTGGCCTCTGTATAACACTGAAGCTTTCTTT. This translates into CAWSWPLYNTEAFF.